This T cell receptor (beta chain) stems from a study of blood T cells in healthy people across ages. Germline V gene lookup returns CDR1 LNHNV and CDR2 YYDKDF (reference sequence). V was trimmed by 1 base and J by 1 base, leaving 14 bases between them. This CDR3 has 16 residues. This clonotype was detected ten times or more. The authors drew roughly 9.8 milliliters of peripheral blood from each donor. Primers used in a second PCR of roughly 6 to 11 cycles were a sample-barcoded 5' primer and a J-beta primer mix. Using its own MiXCR run on the 5' RACE reads, TCRdb lists one record per CDR3 protein. The table has approximately 730,000 distinct CDR3 sequences, roughly 44% seen once.

Sequencing was done on a sample of blood. This TCR derives from a woman aged 55-75 years in good health. J is TRBJ2-7 and V is TRBV15; TRBD1 might be the D (6 bases). CDR3 loop: CATSRGGQPDSYEQYF. The CDR3 bases are TGTGCCACCAGCAGAGGTGGACAGCCTGATTCCTACGAGCAGTACTTC. The entire variable domain, with the rest obtained from reference TRBV15 and TRBJ2-7, is as follows: DAMVIQNPRYQVTQFGKPVTLSCSQTLNHNVMYWYQQKSSQAPKLLFHYYDKDFNNEADTPDNFQSRRPNTSFCFLDIRSPGLGDTAMYLCATSRGGQPDSYEQYFGPGTRLTVT.